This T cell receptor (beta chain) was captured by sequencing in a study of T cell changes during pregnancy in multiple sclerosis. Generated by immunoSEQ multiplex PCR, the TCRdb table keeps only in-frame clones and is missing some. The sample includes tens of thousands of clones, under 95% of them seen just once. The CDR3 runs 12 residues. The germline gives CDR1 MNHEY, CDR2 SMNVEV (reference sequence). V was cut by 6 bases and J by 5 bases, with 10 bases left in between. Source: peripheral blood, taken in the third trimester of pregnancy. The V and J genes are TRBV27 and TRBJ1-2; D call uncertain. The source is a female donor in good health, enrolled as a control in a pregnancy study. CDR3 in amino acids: CASSPNPYGYTF. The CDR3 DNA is TGTGCCAGCAGCCCTAACCCATATGGCTACACCTTC.